The 9 T cell receptor beta chains given below trace back to one sample, sequenced in a study of cytomegalovirus exposure and HLA in healthy donors. PCR involved 60 Vbeta and 13 Jbeta primers. TCRdb's copy holds only in-frame clones and misses some; the assay was immunoSEQ multiplex PCR. There are 150,000 to 200,000 clones in the sample; roughly 82% occur only once, and more than 0.45% lies in the top ten. Source material: PBMCs. These receptors were collected from a woman in her forties or fifties in good health and CMV-seronegative.

The rearrangement uses TRBV5-6 and TRBJ2-1; 7 nucleotides agree with TRBD1. Germline CDR1 is SGHDT and CDR2 is YYEEEE. After removal of 6 bases from V and 12 bases from J, the junction contained 9 bases not matched to a gene. This CDR3 is 12 amino acids long. CDR3 sequence reads: CASTVGRTGQFF. The CDR3 coding sequence is TGTGCCAGCACTGTTGGACGGACAGGGCAGTTCTTC.

Only one count was recorded for this clone. This chain uses TRBV28 with TRBJ1-5; 7 nucleotides align to TRBD1. The CDR3 covers 13 residues. Germline V CDR1 and CDR2: MDHEN, SYDVKM. V shed 6 bases and J 5 bases; nucleotides not matched to a gene: 4. The CDR3 DNA follows: TGTGCCAGCAGAGGGGGCGACGATCAGCCCCAGCATTTT. It translates to CASRGGDDQPQHF.

The gene calls are TRBV27 and TRBJ2-1; 9 nucleotides agree with TRBD2. CDR3 size: 14 residues. CDR1 and CDR2 (germline): MNHEY, SMNVEV (reference sequence). V dropped 7 bases and J dropped 3; count of bases not matched to a gene: 4. The CDR3 DNA follows: TGTGCCAGCACCCTAGCGGGGCTCTACAATGAGCAGTTCTTC. Protein sequence: CASTLAGLYNEQFF.

The chain links TRBV7-9 to TRBJ1-1; TRBD1 might be the D (6 bases). There are 13 residues in the CDR3. V was cut by 4 bases and J by 8 bases, with 14 bases left in between. Germline CDR1 is SEHNR and CDR2 is FQNEAQ (reference sequence). Here the CDR3 reads CASSSNRGGEAFF. DNA of the CDR3: TGTGCCAGCAGCTCCAACCGGGGGGGCGAAGCTTTCTTT.

The CDR3: CASSAREGPEKLFF. CDR3 DNA: TGTGCCAGTAGTGCGCGGGAGGGGCCTGAAAAACTGTTTTTT. The rearrangement links TRBV19 to TRBJ1-4; maybe TRBD1 (5 bases). The CDR3 sequence is 14 residues long. Germline CDR1 reads LNHDA; CDR2 reads SQIVND (reference sequence). The V and J ends lost 5 bases and 7 bases respectively, with 14 bases between them.

V gene TRBV7-6 combines with J gene TRBJ2-5; TRBD2 matches 9 bases. CDR3 size: 14 residues. V trimming: 5 bases; J trimming: 5 bases; junction bases outside the gene matches: 6. Germline assignment: CDR1 SGHVS and CDR2 FNYEAQ. CDR3 loop: CASSPGTSLETQYF. CDR3 DNA: TGTGCCAGCAGCCCCGGGACTAGCCTGGAGACCCAGTACTTC.

The chain uses TRBV28 and TRBJ2-7, with a possible D match to TRBD1 (6 bases). The CDR3 has 12 residues. Germline values: CDR1 MDHEN, CDR2 SYDVKM. V was pared by 10 bases and J by 3 bases, with 13 bases between. The CDR3 spells CATLRGGYEQYF. The CDR3 DNA is TGTGCCACCCTTAGAGGGGGCTACGAGCAGTACTTC.

The chain uses TRBV10-2 and TRBJ2-3; D is perhaps TRBD2 (5 bases). V was pared by 2 bases and J by 6 bases, with 15 bases between. The CDR3 is made up of 15 amino acids. The germline V gene has CDR1 WSHSY and CDR2 SAAADI. CDR3 sequence: CASSEIGRGLDTQYF. The DNA of the CDR3 is TGCGCCAGCAGTGAGATCGGCCGGGGTTTGGATACGCAGTATTTT.

This rearrangement joins TRBV5-6 to TRBJ2-5; the D gene is possibly TRBD1 (6 bases). The J call is in doubt because the DNA end fits TRBJ2-7 better. Germline CDR1 is SGHDT and CDR2 is YYEEEE. The length of the CDR3 is 13 residues. The CDR3 DNA follows: TGTGCCAGCAGCTTTCCGACAGGCGACGAGCAGTACTTC. Protein product: CASSFPTGDEQYF.